The clone carrying this T cell receptor (beta chain) is large (0.1 to 1%) by share. Antigen specificity is unknown. This specimen belongs to a study of T cells in localized non-small cell lung cancer. Trimming cost V 1 base and J 4 bases, with 11 bases left between them. Germline assignment: CDR1 LNHDA and CDR2 SQIVND (reference sequence). The CDR3 consists of 15 residues. Study-wide points: The study sequenced only one region of the tumor. As a result, intratumor heterogeneity could not be excluded and remains possible. Median 57 top-100 tumor clones were shared with paired adjacent lung.

Sequenced by immunoSEQ multiplex PCR; TCRdb stores in-frame clones only, minus some. Found here are fewer than 850 clones, roughly 25% of them singletons; the top ten hold under 30%. This rearrangement joins TRBV19 to TRBJ2-1; D call uncertain. The sequence came from a female donor at least 60 years old with stage I squamous cell lung carcinoma. Sequencing used lung tumor tissue, obtained before any cancer treatment. The CDR3 reads CASSIVTGSYNEQFF. The CDR3 coding sequence is TGTGCCAGTAGTATAGTGACGGGTTCGTACAATGAGCAGTTCTTC.